Shown below are 2 T cell receptor beta chains from a single sample sequenced in a study of post-analysis software for immune sequencing data (dated by TCRdb to between 2015 and 2016). The research as a whole found: Several TRBV segments, including TRBV5-6, TRBV5-1 and TRBV20-1, were significantly more frequent in patients than controls.

Libraries were prepared through PCR. Sequenced on an Illumina HiSeq 2500. To reduce PCR and sequencing biases, unique molecular identifiers were built into the TCR beta cDNA libraries. TCRdb redid the processing of the public reads, applying fastp at Q25 and MiXCR, and retained in-frame beta chains. Each entry merges the rows of one CDR3 protein and shows their most common DNA and genes. The sample yields some 800,000 distinct CDR3 sequences; around 42% were counted once. Roughly 4.9% of the sample goes to the ten largest clones. These receptors are not linked to any known antigen. Sequencing was performed on blood. The source of these receptors is a girl aged 10-17 years with multiple sclerosis.

This chain links TRBV18 with TRBJ2-1; 10 bases line up with TRBD2. The V gene end was trimmed by 3 bases and the J gene end by 4 bases; junction bases not matched to a gene: 6. The germline V gene encodes CDR1 KGHSH and CDR2 LQKENI. The CDR3 is 16 residues long. The CDR3 protein is CASSPESGRGYNEQFF. CDR3 bases: TGTGCCAGCTCACCGGAAAGCGGGAGGGGGTACAATGAGCAGTTCTTC. The variable domain in full, with the rest retrieved from reference TRBV18 and TRBJ2-1, is NAGVMQNPRHLVRRRGQEARLRCSPMKGHSHVYWYRQLPEEGLKFMVYLQKENIIDESGMPKERFSAEFPKEGPSILRIQQVVRGDSAAYFCASSPESGRGYNEQFFGPGTRLTVL.

The chain uses TRBV7-9 and TRBJ1-1; D is unresolved. The CDR3 covers 15 residues. Trimming took 0 bases from V and 3 from J, leaving 11 bases between them. Germline V gives CDR1 SEHNR, CDR2 FQNEAQ (reference sequence). The CDR3 coding sequence is TGTGCCAGCAGCTTAGCGACTGGACGGTACACTGAAGCTTTCTTT. It specifies CASSLATGRYTEAFF.